What follows are 27 T cell receptor beta chains derived from one specimen sequenced in a study of cytomegalovirus exposure and HLA in healthy donors. Sequenced by immunoSEQ multiplex PCR; TCRdb stores in-frame clones only, minus some. This sample has 110,000 to 150,000 clones, with 84% found just once. The specimen sequenced was PBMCs. These receptors all come from a woman aged 30 to 39 in good health and CMV-seronegative.

This rearrangement joins TRBV7-9 to TRBJ1-2; D may be TRBD1 (6 bases). The germline gives CDR1 SEHNR, CDR2 FQNEAQ (reference sequence). V was trimmed by 3 bases and J by 2 bases, leaving 19 bases between them. The CDR3 totals 17 residues. CDR3 nucleotide sequence: TGTGCCAGCAGCTTTACCGGGACAAGAGAAATAAACTATGGCTACACCTTC. Translating gives CASSFTGTREINYGYTF.

J is TRBJ2-7 and V is TRBV4-2, with 9 bases matching TRBD1. Germline V gene lookup returns CDR1 LGHNA and CDR2 YNFKEQ. The V segment lost 4 bases and the J segment 4 bases; nucleotides outside the gene matches: 11. The CDR3 extends over 16 amino acids. CDR3 region: CASSPKPGQGRYEQYF. CDR3 in DNA: TGTGCCAGCAGCCCCAAACCGGGACAGGGACGTTACGAGCAGTACTTC.

The chain uses TRBV28 and TRBJ2-4; maybe TRBD1 (6 bases). The CDR3 totals 16 residues. Trimming took off 1 base at V and 2 bases at J, with 12 bases between the two ends. Germline loops: CDR1 MDHEN, CDR2 SYDVKM. CDR3 protein: CASSLFQGMTKNIQYF. The CDR3 DNA sequence: TGTGCCAGCAGTTTATTCCAGGGGATGACCAAAAACATTCAGTACTTC.

The chain combines TRBV2 with TRBJ1-1, with 7 bases lining up with TRBD1. Unmatched junction bases numbered 12, after V lost 8 bases and J lost 3 bases. The CDR3 is 15 residues long. CDR1 and CDR2 (germline): SNHLY, FYNNEI. The CDR3 DNA reads TGTGCCAGCCGCGGGGACAGCCTAGGGGACACTGAAGCTTTCTTT. Its translation: CASRGDSLGDTEAFF. The full variable domain, rest sourced from reference TRBV2 and TRBJ1-1, is EPEVTQTPSHQVTQMGQEVILRCVPISNHLYFYWYRQILGQKVEFLVSFYNNEISEKSEIFDDQFSVERPDGSNFTLKIRSTKLEDSAMYFCASRGDSLGDTEAFFGQGTRLTVV.

This clone occurred once. The V call is TRBV4-1, the J call TRBJ2-1; D is unresolved. Trimming pared 8 bases from V and 1 base from J, leaving 12 bases between. CDR3 length: 14 amino acids. Germline CDR1 reads MGHRA; CDR2 reads YSYEKL. The CDR3 nucleotides are TGCGCCAGCGCCCTAGATAAGTCCTACAATGAGCAGTTCTTC. Encoded protein: CASALDKSYNEQFF.

The table lists this clone with a count of one. This chain joins TRBV18 and TRBJ1-1; 8 nucleotides match TRBD1. The CDR3 has 15 residues. Germline V gene sequence: CDR1 KGHSH, CDR2 LQKENI. V lost 3 bases to trimming and J lost 1 base; unmatched junction nucleotides: 4. This CDR3 is CASSPTGTGNTEAFF. The DNA of the CDR3 is TGTGCCAGCTCACCTACTGGGACAGGGAACACTGAAGCTTTCTTT.

The sample holds a few counts of this clone. The chain employs TRBV28 and TRBJ2-7; tentative D call: TRBD2 (5 bases). CDR3 length: 13 amino acids. Trimming shortened V by 2 bases and J by 3 bases, and 8 bases separated the two germline ends. CDR1 MDHEN and CDR2 SYDVKM come from the germline V gene. CDR3 bases: TGTGCCAGCAGTTTAACGGGGTACTACGAGCAGTACTTC. As protein: CASSLTGYYEQYF.

The chain links TRBV6-1 to TRBJ2-4, with 10 bases aligning to TRBD1. The J segment lost 0 bases and the V segment lost 2 bases, leaving 10 bases of the junction unmatched. CDR3 length: 19 amino acids. CDR1 is MNHNS and CDR2 is SASEGT in the germline V gene. The CDR3 DNA follows: TGTGCCAGCAGTGAATATGGAGACAGGGGGCGACCAGCCAAAAACATTCAGTACTTC. As protein: CASSEYGDRGRPAKNIQYF.

The chain links TRBV25-1 to TRBJ1-4; possibly TRBD1 for D (6 bases). The CDR3 spans 16 residues. Germline CDR1 reads MGHDK; CDR2 reads SYGVNS. V lost 0 bases, J lost 8 bases, and 16 bases lay in between. CDR3 loop: CASSEYSGGAGEKLFF. The CDR3 region has the DNA TGTGCCAGCAGTGAATATTCGGGGGGCGCAGGGGAAAAACTGTTTTTT.

The V gene is TRBV29-1, the J gene TRBJ2-3, with D tentatively TRBD1 (7 bases). The length of the CDR3 is 15 residues. V was clipped by 4 bases and J by 0 bases, with 14 bases between them. Germline assignment: CDR1 SQVTM and CDR2 ANQGSEA. The CDR3 DNA sequence: TGCAGCGTTGTGGGCAGGGGGGTTAGCACAGATACGCAGTATTTT. Protein product: CSVVGRGVSTDTQYF.

The chain carries TRBV18 and TRBJ2-7, with 7 bases that match TRBD1. V was pared by 2 bases and J by 0 bases, with 4 bases of the junction left unmatched. The CDR3 extends over 15 amino acids. Germline values: CDR1 KGHSH, CDR2 LQKENI. CDR3 nucleotides: TGTGCCAGCTCACCAGACAGGGATAGCTCCTACGAGCAGTACTTC. It codes for CASSPDRDSSYEQYF.

This chain uses TRBV10-3 with TRBJ2-3, with 14 nucleotides matching TRBD2. Trimming removed 6 bases from V and 1 base from J; junction bases left unmatched: 6. The CDR3 is 17 amino acids. The germline V gene has CDR1 ENHRY and CDR2 SYGVKD. The CDR3 bases are TGTGCCATCAGCGGCGGACTAGCGGGGGGCCGCACAGATACGCAGTATTTT. It encodes CAISGGLAGGRTDTQYF.

J is TRBJ2-3 and V is TRBV5-6; 7 positions agree with TRBD2. J lost 3 bases, V lost 3 bases, and 1 base had no gene match. The CDR3 totals 13 residues. Germline lookup yields CDR1 SGHDT and CDR2 YYEEEE. CDR3 in amino acids: CASSWGGTDTQYF. The CDR3 DNA sequence: TGTGCCAGCAGCTGGGGGGGAACAGATACGCAGTATTTT.

The genes are TRBV21-1 and TRBJ2-2; the D segment call TRBD2 is taken from the table without a DNA check. TRBV21-1 is flagged as a pseudogene. The CDR3 has 22 amino acids. The CDR3 sequence: CASSTPRPGLAGVNSNTGELFF. CDR3 sequence (DNA): TGTGCCAGCAGCACTCCCCGACCGGGACTAGCGGGGGTAAACTCGAACACCGGGGAGCTGTTTTTT.

Here the CDR3 DNA reads TGTGCCAGCAGCTTAGTCATGTTCGGGGCGAACACCGGGGAGCTGTTTTTT. Translation: CASSLVMFGANTGELFF. J is TRBJ2-2 and V is TRBV7-9, with TRBD2 as a possible D gene (5 bases). The CDR3 runs to 17 residues. Per germline, CDR1 SEHNR and CDR2 FQNEAQ (reference sequence). V was clipped by 1 base and J by 0 bases, with 12 bases between them.

The rearrangement links TRBV18 to TRBJ2-5; D perhaps matches TRBD2 (6 bases). The CDR3 totals 15 residues. V lost 4 bases to trimming and J lost 0 bases, with 12 bases between them. Germline V gene data show CDR1 as KGHSH and CDR2 as LQKENI. The CDR3 nucleotides read TGTGCCAGCTCACTACGGGAGAGTAACCAAGAGACCCAGTACTTC. This translates into CASSLRESNQETQYF.

The chain combines TRBV30 with TRBJ1-5; D not certain. Trimming removed 2 bases from V and 3 bases from J, with 8 bases in between. The CDR3 is 13 residues long. Germline V lookup: CDR1 GTSNPN, CDR2 SVGIG (reference sequence). The CDR3 protein is CAWSSQDNQPQHF. In DNA, the CDR3 is TGTGCCTGGAGTTCTCAGGACAATCAGCCCCAGCATTTT.

The chain is built from TRBV5-6 and TRBJ1-1; TRBD1 aligns across 8 bases. Per germline, CDR1 SGHDT and CDR2 YYEEEE. The CDR3 consists of 14 residues. The J segment lost 1 base and the V segment lost 1 base, leaving 0 bases of the junction unmatched. The CDR3 loop is CASSLQGANTEAFF. The CDR3 bases are TGTGCCAGCAGCTTGCAGGGGGCGAACACTGAAGCTTTCTTT.

This clone was counted a single time. The chain is built from TRBV5-1 and TRBJ2-1; D possibly corresponds to TRBD2 (6 bases). The germline V gene has CDR1 SGHRS and CDR2 YFSETQ. This CDR3 is 15 amino acids long. Trimming pared 2 bases from V and 9 bases from J, leaving 18 bases between. CDR3 coding DNA: TGCGCCAGCAGCTTTCGGGAGATTCAATTCGGTGAGCAGTTCTTC. It is translated as CASSFREIQFGEQFF.

This clone was seen only once. CDR3 in amino acids: CASSLPGTARSYEQYF. In DNA, the CDR3 is TGTGCCAGCAGTTTACCCGGGACAGCAAGGTCCTACGAGCAGTACTTC. The chain links TRBV28 to TRBJ2-7, with 7 nucleotides matching TRBD1. CDR3 length: 16 residues. From germline, CDR1 is MDHEN and CDR2 SYDVKM. With 2 bases clipped from V and 1 base from J, the junction kept 8 bases outside the gene matches.

The chain's CDR3 is CASSVETGGYGYTF. CDR3 nucleotide sequence: TGTGCCAGCAGTGTTGAGACAGGGGGCTATGGCTACACCTTC. The V and J genes are TRBV2 and TRBJ1-2; the match to TRBD1 covers 9 bases. From germline, CDR1 is SNHLY and CDR2 FYNNEI. The CDR3 totals 14 residues. J gave up 4 bases and V 4 bases, and 4 bases lay outside the gene matches.

The chain has TRBV2 and TRBJ2-1, with 8 bases lining up with TRBD1. The CDR3 sequence is 15 residues long. Germline V CDR1 and CDR2: SNHLY, FYNNEI. With 2 bases clipped from V and 1 base from J, the junction kept 1 base outside the gene matches. The CDR3 loop reads CASSEQGASYNEQFF. As DNA, the CDR3 is TGTGCCAGCAGTGAACAGGGGGCTTCCTACAATGAGCAGTTCTTC.

This clone was picked up a small number of times. This chain uses TRBV6-1 with TRBJ2-7, with TRBD2 matching 7 bases. From germline, CDR1 is MNHNS and CDR2 SASEGT. The CDR3 is made up of 15 amino acids. With V trimmed by 5 bases and J by 6 bases, 13 bases remained unmatched. CDR3 protein: CASSLMWGGGAEQYF. In DNA, the CDR3 is TGTGCCAGCAGTTTGATGTGGGGGGGTGGGGCCGAGCAGTACTTC.

The chain links TRBV27 to TRBJ2-3, with D unresolved. V lost 6 bases, J lost 0 bases, and 10 bases lay in between. The germline V gene encodes CDR1 MNHEY and CDR2 SMNVEV (reference sequence). This CDR3 region has 14 residues. The CDR3 sequence: CASRARNSTDTQYF. The CDR3 nucleotides read TGTGCCAGCAGGGCAAGAAATAGCACAGATACGCAGTATTTT.

This rearrangement joins TRBV30 to TRBJ1-1; D not certain. From germline, CDR1 is GTSNPN and CDR2 SVGIG (reference sequence). The CDR3 contains 13 residues. V was cut by 0 bases and J by 3 bases, with 8 bases left in between. In nucleotides, the CDR3 is TGTGCCTGGAGTGTCGTTTATGACACTGAAGCTTTCTTT. Protein sequence: CAWSVVYDTEAFF. Using reference TRBV30 and TRBJ1-1 for the parts outside the CDR3, the full variable domain is SQTIHQWPATLVQPVGSPLSLECTVEGTSNPNLYWYRQAAGRGLQLLFYSVGIGQISSEVPQNLSASRPQDRQFILSSKKLLLSDSGFYLCAWSVVYDTEAFFGQGTRLTVV.

The V and J genes are TRBV6-5 and TRBJ2-5, with 9 bases fitting TRBD1. After removal of 8 bases from V and 4 bases from J, the junction contained 11 bases not matched to a gene. In germline, CDR1 is MNHEY, CDR2 SVGAGI. The CDR3 is made up of 15 amino acids. The CDR3 nucleotides are TGTGCCAGCCGAAAATGGGGACAGGGTCTAGAGACCCAGTACTTC. It codes for CASRKWGQGLETQYF.

The chain employs TRBV27 and TRBJ2-2; 10 bases agree with TRBD1. Germline-derived CDR1 and CDR2 are MNHEY and SMNVEV (reference sequence). The length of the CDR3 is 19 residues. The ends lost 2 bases at V and 3 bases at J; junction bases unmatched: 12. Written as DNA, the CDR3 is TGTGCCAGCAGTTTAAGAAGTGGTTGGGACAGGGGATACACCGGGGAGCTGTTTTTT. This encodes CASSLRSGWDRGYTGELFF.